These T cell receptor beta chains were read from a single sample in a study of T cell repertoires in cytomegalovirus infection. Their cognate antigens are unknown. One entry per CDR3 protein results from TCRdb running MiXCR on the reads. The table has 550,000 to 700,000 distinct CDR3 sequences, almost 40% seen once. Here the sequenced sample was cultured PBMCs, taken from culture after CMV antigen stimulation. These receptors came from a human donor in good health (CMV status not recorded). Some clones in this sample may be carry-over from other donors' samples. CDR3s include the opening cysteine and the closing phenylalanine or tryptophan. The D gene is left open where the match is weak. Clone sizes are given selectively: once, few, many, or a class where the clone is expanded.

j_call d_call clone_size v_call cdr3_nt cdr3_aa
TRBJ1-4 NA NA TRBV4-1 TGCGCCAGCAGCCCCATGAGTGCAACTAATGAAAAACTGTTTTTT CASSPMSATNEKLFF
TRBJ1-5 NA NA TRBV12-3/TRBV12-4 TGTGCCAGCGCACCGAGTAGGCTGGATCAGCCCCAGCATTTT CASAPSRLDQPQHF
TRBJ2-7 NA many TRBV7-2 TGTGCCAGCAGCTCGGCAGGGGCCCTAACCTTCTACGAGCAGTACTTC CASSSAGALTFYEQYF
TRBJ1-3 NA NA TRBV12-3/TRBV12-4 TGTGCCAGCGGACTTGATGGGGGAGCGGGGGACACCATATATTTT CASGLDGGAGDTIYF
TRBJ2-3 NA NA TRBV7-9 TGTGCCAGCAGCTTAGCGGCGGTTGATACGCAGTATTTT CASSLAAVDTQYF
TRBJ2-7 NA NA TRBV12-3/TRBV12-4 TGTGCCAGCAGTTTGGGCAGACCCAACGAGCAGTACTTC CASSLGRPNEQYF
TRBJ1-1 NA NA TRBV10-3 TGTGCCATCCAGGGTAGAGGCACTGAAGCTTTCTTT CAIQGRGTEAFF
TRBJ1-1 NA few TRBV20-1 TGCAGTGCCATACTAGGCGGGAATGAAGCTTTCTTT CSAILGGNEAFF
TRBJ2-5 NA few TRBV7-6 TGTGCCAGCAGCTTATGGGTTTTGGAGACCCAGTACTTC CASSLWVLETQYF
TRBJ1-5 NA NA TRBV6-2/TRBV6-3 TGTGCCAGCAGCCCACAGGATAGCAATCAGCCCCAGCATTTT CASSPQDSNQPQHF
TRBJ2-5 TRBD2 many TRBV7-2 TGTGCCAGCAGTCCCTCGGAAGAGCGGGGGGGCCGAGAGACCCAGTACTTC CASSPSEERGGRETQYF
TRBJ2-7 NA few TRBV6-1 TGTGCCAGCAGCACCACTTTCCAGGGAAGGCAAGAGCAGTACTTC CASSTTFQGRQEQYF
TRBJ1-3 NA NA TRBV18 TGTGCCAGCTCACTGCCGAATGCAGTAGCCGTCGGAAACACCATATATTTT CASSLPNAVAVGNTIYF
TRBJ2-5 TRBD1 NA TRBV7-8 TGTGCCAGCAGCCCTAATACAGGGGACGAGACCCAGTACTTC CASSPNTGDETQYF
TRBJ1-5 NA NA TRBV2 TGTGCCAGCAGTGGGATTTATCGCAATCAACCCCAGCATTTT CASSGIYRNQPQHF
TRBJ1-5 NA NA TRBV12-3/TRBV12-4 TGTGCCAGCAGTTTATTAGGGCCAAATATTCAGCCCCAGCATTTT CASSLLGPNIQPQHF
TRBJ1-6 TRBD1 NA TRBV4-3 TGCGCCAGCCAAAAGAGTAGGACAGGGGGTTCACCCCTCCACTTT CASQKSRTGGSPLHF
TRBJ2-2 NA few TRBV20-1 TGCAGTGCTAGAGATGTCGAGACTAGAGCGAACACCGGGGAGCTGTTTTTT CSARDVETRANTGELFF
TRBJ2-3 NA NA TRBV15 TGTGCCACCAGCAGAGGCATTCGGGGCACAGATACGCAGTATTTT CATSRGIRGTDTQYF
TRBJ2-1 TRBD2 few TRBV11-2 TGTGCCAGCAGCCCCGAGAGCGGGGGGGCCGTCTATGAGCAGTTCTTC CASSPESGGAVYEQFF
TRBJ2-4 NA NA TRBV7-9 TGTGCCAGCAGTCGTACCATAGCCAAAAACATTCAGTACTTC CASSRTIAKNIQYF
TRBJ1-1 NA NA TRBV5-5 TGTGCCAGCAGCTTGGATGCCAGAGTGAACACTGAAGCTTTCTTT CASSLDARVNTEAFF
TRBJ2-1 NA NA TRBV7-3 TGTGCCAGCAGCCCGATGGGTTTCGATGCGGCGGAGCAGTTCTTC CASSPMGFDAAEQFF
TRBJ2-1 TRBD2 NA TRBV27 TGTGCCAGCAGCCTCGGACTAGCGGCACTATACAATGAGCAGTTCTTC CASSLGLAALYNEQFF
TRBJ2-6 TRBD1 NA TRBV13 TGTGCCAGCAGTTTATTTCAGGGGGTCGGTGGGGCCAACGTCCTGACTTTC CASSLFQGVGGANVLTF
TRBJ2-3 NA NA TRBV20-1 TGCAGTGCTAGATGGATACGTCTCACAGATACGCAGTATTTT CSARWIRLTDTQYF
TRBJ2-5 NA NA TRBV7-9 TGTGCCAGCAGCAAAAGCTCCGGGACGCCCAAAGAGACCCAGTACTTC CASSKSSGTPKETQYF
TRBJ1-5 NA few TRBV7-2 TGTGCCAGCAGCCTAGGGGTTACTAGCAATCAGCCCCAGCATTTT CASSLGVTSNQPQHF
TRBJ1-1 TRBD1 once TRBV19 TGTGCCAGTAGGACACAGGGGGGAGGAACTGAAGCTTTCTTT CASRTQGGGTEAFF
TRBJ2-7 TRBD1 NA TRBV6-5 TGTGCCAGCAGGTCTATTGGACAGGGCTACGAGCAGTACTTC CASRSIGQGYEQYF
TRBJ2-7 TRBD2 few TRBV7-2 TGTGCCAGCAGCTTAGCTGGGACTAGACCCTACGAGCAGTACTTC CASSLAGTRPYEQYF
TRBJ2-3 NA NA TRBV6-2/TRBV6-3 TGTGCCAGCAGTCGCCGTGGATACACAGATACGCAGTATTTT CASSRRGYTDTQYF
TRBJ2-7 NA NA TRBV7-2 TGTGCCAGCAGGGCGGGGACGGGACTCTACGAGCAGTACTTC CASRAGTGLYEQYF